These 10 T cell receptor beta chains originate from one sample sequenced in a study of CD8+ T cells in alopecia areata. Investigators isolated RNA and reverse transcribed it into cDNA to act as the sequencing template. Sequencing was performed with immunoSEQ multiplex PCR; in TCRdb, only in-frame clones are kept and a portion is missing. The sample records around 120,000 clones, 55% to 70% being singletons. The specimen was CD4+ T cells sorted from blood. Source of these receptors: a human donor in good health.

J is TRBJ1-1 and V is TRBV29-1, with D uncertain. Per the germline V gene, CDR1 is SQVTM and CDR2 is ANQGSEA. Trimming shortened V by 4 bases and J by 3 bases, and 3 bases separated the two germline ends. CDR3 length: 10 residues. CDR3 protein: CSVVHTEAFF. In DNA, the CDR3 is TGCAGCGTTGTTCACACTGAAGCTTTCTTT.

Notes on this clone: Compared with germline, one end of the junction differs, possibly owing to a read error. V is TRBV29-1 and J is TRBJ2-1; possible D gene TRBD1, 6 bases. CDR3 length equals 12 residues. Per germline, CDR1 SQVTM and CDR2 ANQGSEA. The chain's CDR3 is CNVGGTYNEQFF. Here the CDR3 DNA reads TGCAACGTTGGGGGCACCTACAATGAGCAGTTCTTC.

The chain recombines TRBV30 with TRBJ1-1; 7 nucleotides align to TRBD1. Germline trimming cut 3 bases from V and 6 bases from J; bases unmatched to any gene: 13. Germline CDR1 reads GTSNPN; CDR2 reads SVGIG (reference sequence). The CDR3 has 15 residues. CDR3 in amino acids: CAWRVLYRGRPEAFF. In DNA form, the CDR3 reads TGTGCCTGGAGGGTTCTTTACAGGGGTCGGCCTGAAGCTTTCTTT.

The chain couples TRBV6-6 to TRBJ2-1, with D possibly being TRBD2 (5 bases). V lost 5 bases and J lost 0, with 14 bases in between. This CDR3 spans 16 amino acids. Germline V gene lookup returns CDR1 MNHNY and CDR2 SVGAGI (reference sequence). The chain's CDR3 is CASSPPLASSYNEQFF. The CDR3 DNA sequence: TGTGCCAGCAGTCCCCCTCTAGCAAGCTCCTACAATGAGCAGTTCTTC.

The chain employs TRBV6-5 and TRBJ2-7, with TRBD2 identical over 7 bases. Germline assignment: CDR1 MNHEY and CDR2 SVGAGI. The junction had 10 bases not matched to a gene; V was cut back by 5 bases and J by 6 bases. This CDR3 has 14 residues. The CDR3 is CASSRGGSSGEQYF. CDR3 in DNA: TGTGCCAGCAGTCGCGGGGGTAGCTCGGGCGAGCAGTACTTC.

As to this clone: In the same sample, other DNA sequences code for this CDR3. This chain joins TRBV9 and TRBJ2-1, with D hard to call. The length of the CDR3 is 11 residues. Trimming shortened V by 3 bases and J by 5 bases, and 3 bases separated the two germline ends. Per germline, CDR1 SGDLS and CDR2 YYNGEE. CDR3 region: CASSGNNEQFF. Written as DNA, the CDR3 is TGTGCCAGCAGCGGGAACAATGAGCAGTTCTTC.

V and J are TRBV7-2 and TRBJ1-4; no clear D. The CDR3 totals 15 residues. Per germline, CDR1 SGHTA and CDR2 FQGNSA. V lost 5 bases, J lost 4 bases, and 14 bases lay in between. CDR3 sequence reads: CASSPGWSINEKLFF. The CDR3 bases are TGTGCCAGCAGCCCCGGTTGGAGTATTAATGAAAAACTGTTTTTT.

With regard to this clone: Different DNA sequences within this sample yield the same CDR3. The chain uses TRBV30 and TRBJ1-6; no definite D call. This CDR3 comprises 11 residues. Germline CDR1 is GTSNPN and CDR2 is SVGIG (reference sequence). Trimming took 1 base from V and 9 from J, leaving 4 bases between them. CDR3: CAWSGGSPLHF. In nucleotides, the CDR3 is TGTGCCTGGAGTGGTGGTTCACCCCTCCACTTT.

There are a few counts of this clone. The V and J genes are TRBV29-1 and TRBJ1-6; TRBD1 might be the D (5 bases). V was cut by 5 bases and J by 7 bases, with 15 bases left in between. Per the germline V gene, CDR1 is SQVTM and CDR2 is ANQGSEA. CDR3 length: 14 residues. The chain's CDR3 is CSVSSGAANSPLHF. The CDR3 DNA sequence: TGCAGCGTTAGCAGCGGGGCCGCCAATTCACCCCTCCACTTT.

The chain has TRBV7-8 and TRBJ2-7, with D uncertain. The V end lost 5 bases, the J end lost 4 bases, and 9 bases lay between the germline ends. The CDR3 length is 12 residues. Germline CDR1 reads SGHVS; CDR2 reads FQNEAQ. The DNA for the CDR3 is TGTGCCAGCAGCCACCGAGAGTACGAGCAGTACTTC. Translating it yields CASSHREYEQYF.